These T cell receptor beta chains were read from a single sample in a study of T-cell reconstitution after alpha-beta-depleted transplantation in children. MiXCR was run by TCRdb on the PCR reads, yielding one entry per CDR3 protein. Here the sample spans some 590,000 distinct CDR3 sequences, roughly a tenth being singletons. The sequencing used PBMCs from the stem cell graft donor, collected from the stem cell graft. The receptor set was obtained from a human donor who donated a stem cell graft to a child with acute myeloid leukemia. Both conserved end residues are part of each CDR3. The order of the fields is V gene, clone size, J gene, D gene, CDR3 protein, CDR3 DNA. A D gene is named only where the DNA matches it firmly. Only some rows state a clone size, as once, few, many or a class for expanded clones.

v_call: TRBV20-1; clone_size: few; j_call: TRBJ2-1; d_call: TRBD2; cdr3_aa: CSASGLAGGGSSYNEQFF; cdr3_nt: TGCAGTGCTAGTGGACTAGCGGGAGGGGGGAGCTCCTACAATGAGCAGTTCTTC
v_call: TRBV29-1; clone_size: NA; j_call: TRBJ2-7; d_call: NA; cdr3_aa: CSVDSQTGYEQYF; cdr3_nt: TGCAGCGTTGATTCACAGACCGGCTACGAGCAGTACTTC
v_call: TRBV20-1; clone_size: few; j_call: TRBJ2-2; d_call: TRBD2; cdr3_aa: CSAPLGTSVPGELFF; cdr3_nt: TGCAGTGCCCCCCTTGGGACTAGCGTCCCCGGGGAGCTGTTTTTT
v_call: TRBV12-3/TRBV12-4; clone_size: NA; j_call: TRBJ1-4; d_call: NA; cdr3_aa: CASRKGPFRDEKLFF; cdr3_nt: TGTGCCAGCAGAAAAGGGCCTTTCAGAGATGAAAAACTGTTTTTT
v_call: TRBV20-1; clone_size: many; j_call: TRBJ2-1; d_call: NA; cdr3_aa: CSASEDSYNEQFF; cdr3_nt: TGCAGTGCTAGTGAGGACTCCTACAATGAGCAGTTCTTC
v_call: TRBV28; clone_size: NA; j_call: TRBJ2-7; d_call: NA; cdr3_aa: CAGARGSSYEQYF; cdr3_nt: TGTGCCGGCGCCCGGGGTAGTTCCTACGAGCAGTACTTC
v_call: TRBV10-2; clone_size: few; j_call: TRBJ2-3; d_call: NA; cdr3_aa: CASSEEGRTDTQYF; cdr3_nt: TGCGCCAGCAGTGAGGAGGGGAGGACAGATACGCAGTATTTT
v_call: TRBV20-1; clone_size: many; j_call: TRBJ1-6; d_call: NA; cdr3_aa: CSASLTVTSNSPLHF; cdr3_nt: TGCAGTGCTAGTCTTACTGTAACTTCGAATTCACCCCTCCACTTT
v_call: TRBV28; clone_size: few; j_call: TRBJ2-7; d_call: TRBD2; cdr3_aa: CASMGVAGVPTYEQYF; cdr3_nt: TGTGCCAGCATGGGGGTAGCGGGAGTCCCCACCTACGAGCAGTACTTC
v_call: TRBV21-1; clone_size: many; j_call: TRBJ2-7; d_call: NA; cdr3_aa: CASSKVLRGRPEQYF; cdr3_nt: TGTGCCAGCAGCAAAGTACTGAGAGGACGACCCGAGCAGTACTTC
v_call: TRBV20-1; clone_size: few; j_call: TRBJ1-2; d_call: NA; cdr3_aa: CSARGALSLDGYTF; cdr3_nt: TGCAGTGCTAGGGGGGCCCTTAGTCTAGATGGCTACACCTTC
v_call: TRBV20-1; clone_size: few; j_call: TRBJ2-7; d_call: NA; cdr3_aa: CSARDIRLSYEQYF; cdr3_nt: TGCAGTGCTAGAGATATCAGACTCTCCTACGAGCAGTACTTC
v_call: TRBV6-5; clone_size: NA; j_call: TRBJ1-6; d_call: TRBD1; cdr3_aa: CASSLQGVKRSSPLHF; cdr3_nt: TGTGCCAGCAGTCTACAGGGGGTGAAGAGAAGTTCACCCCTCCACTTT
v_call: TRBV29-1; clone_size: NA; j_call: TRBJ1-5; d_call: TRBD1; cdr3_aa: CSVLGQAGSGNQPQHF; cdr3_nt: TGCAGCGTTTTAGGACAGGCTGGCAGTGGCAATCAGCCCCAGCATTTT
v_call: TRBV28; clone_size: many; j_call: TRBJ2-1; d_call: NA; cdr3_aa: CASSSLDGKHNEQFF; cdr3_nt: TGTGCCAGCAGTTCTCTAGACGGGAAACACAATGAGCAGTTCTTC
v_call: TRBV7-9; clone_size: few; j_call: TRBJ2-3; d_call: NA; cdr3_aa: CASSSPGGILTDTQYF; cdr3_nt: TGTGCCAGCAGCTCCCCTGGCGGGATTCTCACAGATACGCAGTATTTT
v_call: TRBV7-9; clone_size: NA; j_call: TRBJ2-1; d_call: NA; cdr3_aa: CASSLRESPSYNEQFF; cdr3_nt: TGTGCCAGCAGCTTAAGGGAGTCACCCTCCTACAATGAGCAGTTCTTC
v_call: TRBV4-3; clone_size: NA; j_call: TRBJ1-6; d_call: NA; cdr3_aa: CASRPGQLDSPLHF; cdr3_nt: TGCGCCAGCAGACCGGGACAACTAGATTCACCCCTCCACTTT
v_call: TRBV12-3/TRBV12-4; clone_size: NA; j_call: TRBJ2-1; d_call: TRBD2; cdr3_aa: CALHLPGLDMNEQFF; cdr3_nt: TGTGCCCTCCACCTCCCGGGACTAGATATGAATGAGCAGTTCTTC
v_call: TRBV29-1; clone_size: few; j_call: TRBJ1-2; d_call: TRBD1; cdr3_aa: CSVEAEGTGRVGGYTF; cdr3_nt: TGCAGCGTTGAAGCCGAAGGGACAGGGAGAGTAGGTGGCTACACCTTC